The 15 T cell receptor beta chains reported below all come from one sample, sequenced in a study of control samples from healthy donors and cancer patients. Clones were read by immunoSEQ multiplex PCR, and TCRdb kept only the in-frame ones, dropping some. The repertoire holds some 140,000 clones, roughly nine tenths seen once, with around 9% in the top ten. Sequencing used blood. These receptors all stem from a woman under 40 in good health.

The rearrangement links TRBV6-5 to TRBJ2-7, with 10 bases identical to TRBD2. Germline CDR1 MNHEY, CDR2 SVGAGI. This CDR3 spans 15 amino acids. The V segment lost 6 bases and the J segment 2 bases; nucleotides outside the gene matches: 7. The CDR3 here is CASSWTSGETYEQYF. DNA of the CDR3: TGTGCCAGCAGCTGGACTAGCGGAGAAACCTACGAGCAGTACTTC.

The chain joins TRBV3-1 (or the pseudogene TRBV3-2) to TRBJ2-2; 8 bases match TRBD2. The germline CDR1 and CDR2 sequences are LGHDT and YNNKEL (reference sequence). V lost 2 bases to trimming and J lost 8 bases; unmatched junction nucleotides: 13. CDR3 size: 17 residues. Here the CDR3 reads CASSQTSRGLVEGELFF. The CDR3, as DNA: TGTGCCAGCAGCCAAACTTCGCGGGGACTAGTCGAGGGGGAGCTGTTTTTT.

On this clone itself: Germline is not matched at one junction end, which may reflect a read error. The CDR3 sequence is CATSYFNEQFF. DNA of the CDR3: TGTGCCACCAGTTATTTCAATGAGCAGTTCTTC. The V call is TRBV24-1, the J call TRBJ2-1; D is ambiguous. Per germline, CDR1 KGHDR and CDR2 SFDVKD. The CDR3 is 11 amino acids.

J is TRBJ2-5 and V is TRBV30; D might be TRBD1 (6 bases). Germline-derived CDR1 and CDR2 are GTSNPN and SVGIG (reference sequence). The V and J ends lost 7 bases and 2 bases respectively, with 14 bases between them. CDR3 length: 13 amino acids. The CDR3 nucleotides are TGTGCCTTAGTTGTGGGGGCTCAAGAGACCCAGTACTTC. Its protein product is CALVVGAQETQYF.

This clone was counted between two and nine times. The chain couples TRBV4-2 to TRBJ2-7, with 7 bases lining up with TRBD1. Trimming at V came to 0 bases and at J to 5 bases, leaving 7 bases not matched to a gene. The V gene's germline CDR1 is LGHNA and CDR2 YNFKEQ. The CDR3 loop spans 15 amino acids. Here the CDR3 DNA reads TGTGCCAGCAGCCAAGATCTAGGAGACAGGGACGAGCAGTACTTC. It yields the protein CASSQDLGDRDEQYF.

V is TRBV7-3 and J is TRBJ1-6; maybe TRBD1 (5 bases). Trimming pared 0 bases from V and 5 bases from J, leaving 8 bases between. The CDR3 consists of 15 residues. Germline V CDR1 and CDR2: SGHTA, FQGTGA. CDR3 protein: CASSLTRQNNSPLHF. The CDR3 region has the DNA TGTGCCAGCAGCTTAACGAGACAGAATAATTCACCCCTCCACTTT.

This chain uses TRBV7-7 with TRBJ2-1, with 10 bases matching TRBD2. This CDR3 region has 15 residues. Germline lookup yields CDR1 SSHAT and CDR2 FNYEAQ (reference sequence). V trimming: 4 bases; J trimming: 4 bases; junction bases outside the gene matches: 4. The CDR3 DNA follows: TGTGCCAGCAGCTCTCTAGCGGGAGTGTACAATGAGCAGTTCTTC. Encoded protein: CASSSLAGVYNEQFF. The whole variable domain, filled in from reference TRBV7-7 and TRBJ2-1, reads GAGVSQSPRYKVTKRGQDVTLRCDPISSHATLYWYQQALGQGPEFLTYFNYEAQPDKSGLPSDRFSAERPEGSISTLTIQRTEQRDSAMYRCASSSLAGVYNEQFFGPGTRLTVL.

The V call is TRBV20-1, the J call TRBJ2-1; D is ambiguous. Germline V gene data show CDR1 as DFQATT and CDR2 as SNEGSKA (reference sequence). With 3 bases removed from V and 7 bases from J, the gap between germline ends came to 22 bases. This CDR3 spans 16 amino acids. CDR3 DNA sequence: TGCAGTGCTAGTCCTCCGCCCTCCTATATCAAGAATGAGCAGTTCTTC. Translation gives CSASPPPSYIKNEQFF.

The chain combines TRBV6-6 with TRBJ2-7; 11 positions agree with TRBD2. CDR3 length: 13 amino acids. Unmatched junction bases numbered 1, after V lost 5 bases and J lost 4 bases. Germline V lookup: CDR1 MNHNY, CDR2 SVGAGI (reference sequence). The CDR3 sequence: CASSLAGGYEQYF. In DNA, the CDR3 is TGTGCCAGCAGTCTAGCGGGAGGTTACGAGCAGTACTTC.

The gene calls are TRBV28 and TRBJ1-4; no reliable D call. Germline lookup yields CDR1 MDHEN and CDR2 SYDVKM. The CDR3 runs to 14 residues. Trimming left V 3 bases short and J 4 bases short, with 9 bases between. The CDR3 sequence is CASSLKQLNEKLFF. In DNA, the CDR3 is TGTGCCAGCAGTTTGAAACAGCTTAATGAAAAACTGTTTTTT.

V and J are TRBV27 and TRBJ2-5; D remains ambiguous. V was pared by 8 bases and J by 1 base, with 8 bases between. CDR3 size: 12 residues. The germline V gene has CDR1 MNHEY and CDR2 SMNVEV (reference sequence). CDR3 bases: TGTGCCAGCCCTAACGTCCAAGAGACCCAGTACTTC. Translated: CASPNVQETQYF.

J is TRBJ2-1 and V is TRBV30; 9 bases fit TRBD2. CDR1 is GTSNPN, CDR2 SVGIG, per germline (reference sequence). CDR3 length equals 16 residues. V lost 1 base, J lost 5 bases, and 9 bases stayed unmatched. CDR3 protein: CAWSEREDRRDNEQFF. CDR3 DNA: TGTGCCTGGAGTGAGCGGGAGGACCGTAGAGACAATGAGCAGTTCTTC.

The CDR3 DNA reads as TGTGCCAGCAGCGTAGTTAGCGGGAGAAGAGAGACCCAGTACTTC. Protein product: CASSVVSGRRETQYF. V and J are TRBV9 and TRBJ2-5; 9 bases are a match to TRBD2. V lost 0 bases, J lost 4 bases, and 4 bases stayed unmatched. CDR1 and CDR2 (germline): SGDLS, YYNGEE. The CDR3 totals 15 residues. The full variable domain, its missing parts supplied by reference TRBV9 and TRBJ2-5, is DSGVTQTPKHLITATGQRVTLRCSPRSGDLSVYWYQQSLDQGLQFLIQYYNGEERAKGNILERFSAQQFPDLHSELNLSSLELGDSALYFCASSVVSGRRETQYFGPGTRLLVL.

This clone was seen a few times. The chain employs TRBV30 and TRBJ1-2; the D gene is possibly TRBD1 (6 bases). Germline assignment: CDR1 GTSNPN and CDR2 SVGIG (reference sequence). V was pared by 3 bases and J by 4 bases, with 12 bases between. CDR3 size: 13 residues. DNA for the CDR3: TGTGCCTGGAGCCCCGACAGGTCCTATGGCTACACCTTC. This codes for CAWSPDRSYGYTF.

The genes are TRBV19 and TRBJ2-5; D perhaps matches TRBD1 (6 bases). The CDR3 covers 14 residues. Looked up from germline, CDR1 is LNHDA and CDR2 is SQIVND (reference sequence). V was cut by 4 bases and J by 5 bases, with 14 bases left in between. The CDR3 nucleotides are TGTGCCAGTAGTACTACAGGGCTCGGGGAGACCCAGTACTTC. Protein sequence: CASSTTGLGETQYF. The entire variable domain, with the rest obtained from reference TRBV19 and TRBJ2-5, is as follows: DGGITQSPKYLFRKEGQNVTLSCEQNLNHDAMYWYRQDPGQGLRLIYYSQIVNDFQKGDIAEGYSVSREKKESFPLTVTSAQKNPTAFYLCASSTTGLGETQYFGPGTRLLVL.